The rows below give T cell receptor beta chains drawn from one sample of a study of beta chain features in type 1 diabetes. The table came from immunoSEQ multiplex PCR; TCRdb's copy has only in-frame clones and leaves some out. The sample consists of about 450,000 clones, about an eighth of them appearing once. The material sequenced was naive CD4+ T cells from blood. The receptors come from a woman aged 18-35 years in good health. CDR3s include the opening cysteine and the closing phenylalanine or tryptophan. Fields, in order: V gene, J gene, D gene, clone size, CDR3 protein, CDR3 DNA. A D gene is named only where the DNA matches it firmly. Part of the rows lack a size; the others show once, few, many or a class for expanded clones.

V gene: TRBV4-2; J gene: TRBJ2-2; D gene: TRBD1; clone size: -; CDR3 protein: CASSPRTGESTGELFF; CDR3 DNA: TGTGCCAGCAGCCCCCGGACAGGGGAGAGCACCGGGGAGCTGTTTTTT
V gene: TRBV7-3; J gene: TRBJ1-1; D gene: TRBD1; clone size: few; CDR3 protein: CASSLSRQGPNTEAFF; CDR3 DNA: TGTGCCAGCAGCTTATCCCGACAGGGTCCGAACACTGAAGCTTTCTTT
V gene: TRBV15; J gene: TRBJ2-5; D gene: -; clone size: -; CDR3 protein: CATSSTPVWSEETQYF; CDR3 DNA: TGTGCCACCAGCTCTACTCCGGTCTGGAGCGAAGAGACCCAGTACTTC
V gene: TRBV7-9; J gene: TRBJ2-3; D gene: -; clone size: -; CDR3 protein: CASRPAGGTDTQYF; CDR3 DNA: TGTGCCAGCAGACCGGCCGGTGGCACAGATACGCAGTATTTT
V gene: TRBV25-1; J gene: TRBJ1-1; D gene: -; clone size: -; CDR3 protein: CASSPQGRHTEAFF; CDR3 DNA: TGTGCCAGCAGTCCACAGGGACGGCACACTGAAGCTTTCTTT
V gene: TRBV11-2; J gene: TRBJ2-3; D gene: -; clone size: few; CDR3 protein: CASSFDGSSRDTQYF; CDR3 DNA: TGTGCCAGCAGCTTTGATGGCAGTTCTAGAGATACGCAGTATTTT
V gene: TRBV6-5; J gene: TRBJ2-7; D gene: -; clone size: -; CDR3 protein: CASSYSTSPEQYF; CDR3 DNA: TGTGCCAGCAGTTACTCGACCAGCCCCGAGCAGTACTTC
V gene: TRBV6-5; J gene: TRBJ1-1; D gene: TRBD1; clone size: -; CDR3 protein: CASSQKDRENTEAFF; CDR3 DNA: TGTGCCAGCAGTCAGAAAGACAGGGAGAACACTGAAGCTTTCTTT
V gene: TRBV9; J gene: TRBJ1-6; D gene: -; clone size: few; CDR3 protein: CASSVADRRNSPLHF; CDR3 DNA: TGTGCCAGCAGCGTAGCAGACAGAAGAAATTCACCCCTCCACTTT
V gene: TRBV2; J gene: TRBJ2-7; D gene: -; clone size: few; CDR3 protein: CASSDALSYEQYF; CDR3 DNA: TGTGCCAGCAGTGATGCCCTCTCCTACGAGCAGTACTTC
V gene: TRBV29-1; J gene: TRBJ1-2; D gene: TRBD1; clone size: -; CDR3 protein: CSTRQGPNYGYTF; CDR3 DNA: TGCAGCACCAGACAGGGTCCTAACTATGGCTACACCTTC
V gene: TRBV7-9; J gene: TRBJ2-7; D gene: TRBD1; clone size: -; CDR3 protein: CASRPDRVHEQYF; CDR3 DNA: TGTGCCAGCAGGCCAGACAGGGTCCACGAGCAGTACTTC
V gene: TRBV5-4; J gene: TRBJ2-7; D gene: -; clone size: -; CDR3 protein: CASSSRDSSYEQYF; CDR3 DNA: TGTGCCAGCAGCTCGAGGGATAGCTCCTACGAGCAGTACTTC
V gene: TRBV14; J gene: TRBJ2-1; D gene: TRBD2; clone size: few; CDR3 protein: CASSLRRTSGRNEQFF; CDR3 DNA: TGTGCCAGCAGCCTCCGTAGGACTAGCGGGAGAAATGAGCAGTTCTTC